The 29 T cell receptor beta chains presented below share a single source sample, sequenced in a study of cytomegalovirus exposure and HLA in healthy donors. Both 60 Vbeta primers and 13 Jbeta primers went into the PCR. The data were produced by immunoSEQ multiplex PCR, yet TCRdb's version contains in-frame clones alone and is incomplete. The repertoire holds approximately 170,000 clones, with approximately 78% as singletons. Sequenced: PBMCs. These receptors all stem from a male donor in good health and CMV-seronegative.

This chain connects TRBV5-1 to TRBJ2-5, with D tentatively TRBD1 (7 bases). V was cut by 4 bases and J by 5 bases, with 21 bases left in between. Germline V lookup: CDR1 SGHRS, CDR2 YFSETQ. The CDR3 runs to 16 residues. In nucleotides, the CDR3 is TGCGCCAGCAGCACTGGACAGGAGGGGACCGGGGAGACCCAGTACTTC. Translating gives CASSTGQEGTGETQYF. Complete variable domain (other parts from reference TRBV5-1 and TRBJ2-5): KAGVTQTPRYLIKTRGQQVTLSCSPISGHRSVSWYQQTPGQGLQFLFEYFSETQRNKGNFPGRFSGRQFSNSRSEMNVSTLELGDSALYLCASSTGQEGTGETQYFGPGTRLLVL.

This chain links TRBV10-3 with TRBJ2-7, with a weak D call TRBD1 (6 bases). The CDR3 contains 13 residues. The V end lost 11 bases, the J end lost 3 bases, and 17 bases lay between the germline ends. Germline lookup yields CDR1 ENHRY and CDR2 SYGVKD. The CDR3 DNA reads TGTGCCTCCCTACCGGACAGAGACTACGAGCAGTACTTC. Encoded protein: CASLPDRDYEQYF.

Many counts were recorded for this clone. This sequence joins TRBV6-4 and TRBJ2-3, with a weak D call TRBD2 (6 bases). Trimming took off 0 bases at V and 2 bases at J, with 6 bases between the two ends. The CDR3 runs to 14 residues. Germline values: CDR1 MRHNA, CDR2 SNTAGT. The CDR3 DNA follows: TGTGCCAGCAGTGACTCGCGGGACACAGATACGCAGTATTTT. Translating it yields CASSDSRDTDTQYF.

The chain uses TRBV30 and TRBJ1-2; D not certain. The CDR3 is 14 amino acids. The germline gives CDR1 GTSNPN, CDR2 SVGIG (reference sequence). Trimming took 0 bases from V and 0 from J, leaving 8 bases between them. CDR3 in amino acids: CAWSVHTANYGYTF. The CDR3 nucleotides read TGTGCCTGGAGTGTACATACAGCTAACTATGGCTACACCTTC.

CDR3 in amino acids: CASVGQGGNQPQHF. CDR3 nucleotide sequence: TGCGCCAGTGTTGGACAGGGTGGCAATCAGCCCCAGCATTTT. The chain recombines TRBV4-1 with TRBJ1-5; 8 bases are a match to TRBD1. The CDR3 sequence is 14 residues long. Germline V gene data show CDR1 as MGHRA and CDR2 as YSYEKL. After removal of 9 bases from V and 2 bases from J, the junction contained 6 bases not matched to a gene.

The rearrangement uses TRBV10-2 and TRBJ2-7; possibly TRBD1 for D (5 bases). Trimming cost V 1 base and J 3 bases, with 10 bases left between them. There are 14 residues in the CDR3. Germline-derived CDR1 and CDR2 are WSHSY and SAAADI. CDR3 sequence: CASSEFSRDYEQYF. The CDR3 DNA is TGCGCCAGCAGTGAGTTTAGCAGGGACTACGAGCAGTACTTC.

CDR3 sequence reads: CATSRGRLYEQYF. In nucleotides, the CDR3 is TGTGCCACCAGCAGAGGTCGACTATACGAGCAGTACTTC. The chain employs TRBV15 and TRBJ2-7; maybe TRBD2 (5 bases). V lost 1 base to trimming and J lost 4 bases, with 8 bases between them. This CDR3 comprises 13 residues. From germline, CDR1 is LNHNV and CDR2 YYDKDF (reference sequence).

This clone has just a few counts. The genes are TRBV29-1 and TRBJ2-7; weak D call: TRBD1 (6 bases). V gave up 2 bases and J gave up 3 bases, with 14 bases separating them. The CDR3 is 14 amino acids. Germline V gene lookup returns CDR1 SQVTM and CDR2 ANQGSEA. The CDR3 loop is CSVESETGNYEQYF. CDR3 sequence (DNA): TGCAGCGTTGAATCAGAGACAGGTAACTACGAGCAGTACTTC.

The V call is TRBV6-1, the J call TRBJ2-5; TRBD2 agrees at 11 bases. The CDR3 consists of 15 residues. Germline CDR1 is MNHNS and CDR2 is SASEGT. The V and J ends lost 5 bases and 4 bases, in that order; junction bases with no gene match: 6. CDR3 sequence: CASSPKGLAAETQYF. CDR3 nucleotides: TGTGCCAGCAGTCCTAAGGGACTAGCGGCAGAGACCCAGTACTTC.

Note on this clone: Other DNA sequences of this sample code for an identical CDR3. The genes are TRBV29-1 and TRBJ1-2; 12 bases line up with TRBD1. Trimming took 2 bases from V and 4 from J; bases not matched to a gene: 5. Germline V CDR1 and CDR2: SQVTM, ANQGSEA. The CDR3 contains 15 residues. The CDR3 is CSVERGQGASYGYTF. In DNA, the CDR3 is TGCAGCGTTGAAAGGGGACAGGGGGCCTCCTATGGCTACACCTTC.

This chain joins TRBV30 and TRBJ1-3; 7 bases line up with TRBD1. The CDR3 is made up of 13 amino acids. V was clipped by 3 bases and J by 4 bases; unmatched bases: 3. Germline V gene lookup returns CDR1 GTSNPN and CDR2 SVGIG (reference sequence). Written as DNA, the CDR3 is TGTGCCTGGAGGGCAGGGGGGGGAAACACCATATATTTT. Protein product: CAWRAGGGNTIYF.

The sample holds a few counts of this clone. The chain couples TRBV27 to TRBJ1-4, with no clear D. The germline V gene has CDR1 MNHEY and CDR2 SMNVEV (reference sequence). This CDR3 has 13 amino acids. V shed 4 bases and J shed 2 bases, with 5 bases lying between them. CDR3 nucleotides: TGTGCCAGCAGTTGGCAGACTAATGAAAAACTGTTTTTT. This gives the protein CASSWQTNEKLFF.

This clone was counted a few times. The chain links TRBV28 to TRBJ1-2, with TRBD1 matching over 7 bases. V lost 5 bases, J lost 8 bases, and 11 bases stayed unmatched. Germline V gene lookup returns CDR1 MDHEN and CDR2 SYDVKM. The CDR3 covers 14 residues. CDR3 in amino acids: CASSPGTDDGGYTF. CDR3 bases: TGTGCCAGCAGTCCCGGGACAGACGACGGAGGCTACACCTTC.

V and J are TRBV7-9 and TRBJ2-3; D may be TRBD1 (5 bases). The V gene's germline CDR1 is SEHNR and CDR2 FQNEAQ (reference sequence). Trimming removed 1 base at V and 0 bases at J, with 17 bases between. The CDR3 has 18 amino acids. The CDR3 DNA follows: TGTGCCAGCAGCTTAGGAAGGCAGGGTGTCATCAGCACAGATACGCAGTATTTT. It yields the protein CASSLGRQGVISTDTQYF. The whole variable domain, filled in from reference TRBV7-9 and TRBJ2-3, reads DTGVSQNPRHKITKRGQNVTFRCDPISEHNRLYWYRQTLGQGPEFLTYFQNEAQLEKSRLLSDRFSAERPKGSFSTLEIQRTEQGDSAMYLCASSLGRQGVISTDTQYFGPGTRLTVL.

The chain carries TRBV5-1 and TRBJ2-7; 11 bases are shared with TRBD1. The CDR3 runs to 16 residues. CDR1 SGHRS and CDR2 YFSETQ come from the germline V gene. V shed 3 bases and J 6 bases; nucleotides not matched to a gene: 11. The CDR3 is CASSSHSGTGGSEQYF. The CDR3 DNA sequence: TGCGCCAGCAGCTCCCACTCTGGGACAGGGGGGAGCGAGCAGTACTTC.

The V gene is TRBV7-2, the J gene TRBJ1-2, with D tentatively TRBD1 (5 bases). CDR1 is SGHTA, CDR2 FQGNSA, per germline. The CDR3 sequence is 15 residues long. V was cut by 5 bases and J by 1 base, with 14 bases left in between. CDR3: CASSPGAGLNYGYTF. The CDR3 DNA reads TGTGCCAGCAGCCCGGGCGCAGGGCTTAACTATGGCTACACCTTC.

The table lists this clone with a few counts. The rearrangement links TRBV6-5 to TRBJ1-6, with 9 positions matching TRBD1. Trimming at V came to 5 bases and at J to 5 bases, leaving 4 bases not matched to a gene. The CDR3 runs to 15 residues. Looked up from germline, CDR1 is MNHEY and CDR2 is SVGAGI. CDR3 coding DNA: TGTGCCAGCAGTCCGGACAGGGGTCATAATTCACCCCTCCACTTT. Protein product: CASSPDRGHNSPLHF.

Of note for this clone: Germline and junction disagree at one end, which may indicate a read error. V and J are TRBV7-2 and TRBJ2-4; 8 nucleotides match TRBD2. CDR1 and CDR2 from the germline V gene are SGHTA and FQGNSA. The CDR3 is 11 amino acids. Here the CDR3 DNA reads TGTGCCAGCAGCTTCGGTGGGACTAGGTCCTTC. Its translation: CASSFGGTRSF.

The chain employs TRBV5-1 and TRBJ2-3; 9 positions match TRBD2. Trimming took 1 base from V and 1 from J; bases not matched to a gene: 4. CDR1 is SGHRS, CDR2 YFSETQ, per germline. The CDR3 loop spans 16 amino acids. Written as DNA, the CDR3 is TGCGCCAGCAGCTTGCGCGGGAGGGCGGGCACAGATACGCAGTATTTT. Protein: CASSLRGRAGTDTQYF.

The gene calls are TRBV13 and TRBJ2-1; weak D call: TRBD1 (6 bases). Germline-derived CDR1 and CDR2 are PRHDT and FYEKMQ (reference sequence). The CDR3 spans 15 residues. V was clipped by 5 bases and J by 0 bases, with 11 bases between them. The chain's CDR3 is CASSPQGTSYNEQFF. The CDR3 DNA sequence: TGTGCCAGCAGCCCACAGGGCACCTCCTACAATGAGCAGTTCTTC. The full variable domain, in which reference TRBV13 and TRBJ2-1 provide the parts outside the CDR3, is AAGVIQSPRHLIKEKRETATLKCYPIPRHDTVYWYQQGPGQDPQFLISFYEKMQSDKGSIPDRFSAQQFSDYHSELNMSSLELGDSALYFCASSPQGTSYNEQFFGPGTRLTVL.

V gene TRBV10-3 combines with J gene TRBJ1-2; no clear D gene. Germline-derived CDR1 and CDR2 are ENHRY and SYGVKD. The CDR3 sequence is 14 residues long. Deletions cut 2 bases from V and 5 bases from J, with 12 bases between. The CDR3 DNA sequence: TGTGCCATCAGTGAGAGCGGGCCTGAATATGGCTACACCTTC. Translation gives CAISESGPEYGYTF.

The chain links TRBV4-1 to TRBJ1-1; possible D gene TRBD1, 5 bases. The V gene lost 6 bases and the J gene lost 7 bases, with 15 bases spanning the gap. CDR3 size: 13 residues. From germline, CDR1 is MGHRA and CDR2 YSYEKL. This chain's CDR3 is CASREVGLNEAFF. DNA for the CDR3: TGCGCCAGCAGAGAGGTGGGACTGAATGAAGCTTTCTTT.

V usage is TRBV2 and J usage is TRBJ1-1; a possible D gene is TRBD1 (6 bases). The CDR3 sequence is 14 residues long. V was shortened by 8 bases and J by 11 bases, with 24 bases between the two germline ends. Germline V gives CDR1 SNHLY, CDR2 FYNNEI. Here the CDR3 DNA reads TGTGCCAGCTCCAGGGGCGGGAGGGGTGTTTTGGCTTTCTTT. It codes for CASSRGGRGVLAFF.

The chain links TRBV27 to TRBJ2-2, with 9 nucleotides matching TRBD2. J was trimmed by 3 bases and V by 5 bases; bases with no gene match: 10. Germline V gene lookup returns CDR1 MNHEY and CDR2 SMNVEV (reference sequence). CDR3 size: 17 residues. The chain's CDR3 is CASSRPGSGGYTGELFF. The DNA for the CDR3 is TGTGCCAGCAGTCGCCCGGGTAGCGGGGGATACACCGGGGAGCTGTTTTTT.

The rearrangement links TRBV4-2 to TRBJ2-1; D might be TRBD2 (5 bases). Germline V gives CDR1 LGHNA, CDR2 YNFKEQ. Trimming shortened V by 1 base and J by 3 bases, and 16 bases separated the two germline ends. This CDR3 region has 17 residues. CDR3 in amino acids: CASSQVAGEGVYNEQFF. The CDR3 region has the DNA TGTGCCAGCAGCCAAGTAGCCGGCGAGGGTGTCTACAATGAGCAGTTCTTC.

The rearrangement links TRBV7-9 to TRBJ1-2, with unresolved D. The CDR3 totals 12 residues. In germline, CDR1 is SEHNR, CDR2 FQNEAQ (reference sequence). Trimming took 5 bases from V and 4 from J, leaving 8 bases between them. The CDR3 DNA follows: TGTGCCAGCAGCGCCGGGAGCTATGGCTACACCTTC. Translating it yields CASSAGSYGYTF.

J is TRBJ2-7 and V is TRBV7-8, with a tentative D call TRBD2 (5 bases). CDR1 SGHVS and CDR2 FQNEAQ come from the germline V gene. V was pared by 5 bases and J by 2 bases, with 13 bases between. The CDR3 is made up of 14 amino acids. CDR3 sequence (DNA): TGTGCCAGCAGCCAGACTTCCGGGACCTACGAGCAGTACTTC. Residues: CASSQTSGTYEQYF.

This clone turned up a few times. The chain employs TRBV6-5 and TRBJ1-2; the D gene is possibly TRBD1 (5 bases). Trimming stripped 6 bases from V and 4 bases from J, with 12 bases between. Germline V gene data show CDR1 as MNHEY and CDR2 as SVGAGI. The CDR3 contains 13 residues. As DNA, the CDR3 is TGTGCCAGCAGACCGACAGCATTCTATGGCTACACCTTC. This encodes CASRPTAFYGYTF.

This chain connects TRBV21-1 to TRBJ2-7; the table's D gene call, TRBD1, was not cross checked with the DNA. TRBV21-1 is tagged as a pseudogene. CDR3 length: 19 amino acids. The CDR3 sequence is CASNFHRDRGNSSSYEQYF. Here the CDR3 DNA reads TGTGCCAGCAATTTCCACCGGGACAGGGGGAATTCAAGCTCCTACGAGCAGTACTTC.